This T cell receptor beta chain was found in a study of T cell repertoires in cytomegalovirus infection. Via MiXCR, TCRdb re-called the reads, giving one row per CDR3 protein. Altogether some 920,000 distinct CDR3 sequences are present, approximately 31% being singletons, with the ten largest covering under 15%. Germline values: CDR1 WNHNN, CDR2 SYGVQD (reference sequence). V was trimmed by 6 bases and J by 1 base, leaving 12 bases between them. This CDR3 has 14 amino acids. In regard to this clonotype: Its antigen remains unknown.

The sample consisted of cultured CD8+ T cells from PBMCs, taken from culture after CMV antigen stimulation. The receptor was isolated from a human donor in good health (CMV status not recorded). Some clones in this sample may be carry-over from other donors' samples. The chain is built from TRBV10-1 and TRBJ1-1; D remains ambiguous. The CDR3 DNA reads as TGCGCCAGCAGCGAAACAGAAACGAACACTGAAGCTTTCTTT. Its translation is CASSETETNTEAFF.